The subject of this entry is one T cell receptor beta chain. The antigen is not known. One heparinised blood draw, averaging roughly 110 mL, came from each donor. The CDR3 is 14 amino acids. With 0 bases removed from V and 6 bases from J, the gap between germline ends came to 11 bases. In germline, CDR1 is MNHEY, CDR2 SVGAGI. This sample is drawn from a study of beta chain features in type 1 diabetes. The sequenced template was cDNA made from the entire isolated RNA. TCRdb keeps only in-frame clones here, not all; method: immunoSEQ multiplex PCR. This repertoire shows about 400,000 clones, approximately 12% found once; its top ten account for roughly 0.015%. Broader study findings: Diminished insertions and augmented deletions at VDJ junctions characterized type 1 diabetes patients. PCR might preferentially amplify shorter templates, equally in patients and controls. Patients showed naive, central memory and Treg TCRB repertoires that appeared more similar than those of healthy donors.

This sequence was found in a man aged 18 to 35 in good health. The chain carries TRBV6-5 and TRBJ1-2; tentatively, D is TRBD1 (6 bases). The material sequenced was naive CD4+ T cells from blood. CDR3 protein: CASSYSGRGDGYTF. In DNA, the CDR3 is TGTGCCAGCAGTTACTCGGGGAGGGGGGATGGCTACACCTTC.